Shown below are 17 T cell receptor beta chains from a single sample sequenced in a study of shared clonotypes between healthy human individuals. Produced via immunoSEQ multiplex PCR; TCRdb's table is partial and in-frame only. The sample shows some 490,000 clones, roughly 80% of them seen only once. Specimen: PBMCs. The receptors come from a woman aged 35 to 49 in good health. Some clones in this sample may be carry-over from other donors' samples.

V usage is TRBV7-8 and J usage is TRBJ1-1; D perhaps matches TRBD1 (5 bases). There are 14 residues in the CDR3. V was pared by 5 bases and J by 4 bases, with 14 bases between. CDR1 and CDR2 (germline): SGHVS, FQNEAQ. DNA of the CDR3: TGTGCCAGCAGCCGTAGTGGGGCGAGCACTGAAGCTTTCTTT. This encodes CASSRSGASTEAFF.

The V and J genes are TRBV28 and TRBJ2-7; D may match TRBD1 or TRBD2 (6 bases each). V dropped 6 bases and J dropped 6 bases, with 15 bases sitting between them. The CDR3 length is 13 residues. CDR1 MDHEN and CDR2 SYDVKM come from the germline V gene. CDR3 DNA: TGTGCCAGCAGCTTGGAAGGGGGGCGCGAGCAGTACTTC. Translating gives CASSLEGGREQYF.

This chain joins TRBV28 and TRBJ1-1; weak D call: TRBD1 (5 bases). Looked up from germline, CDR1 is MDHEN and CDR2 is SYDVKM. Trimming left V 6 bases short and J 11 bases short, with 28 bases between. CDR3 length equals 16 residues. The CDR3 region is CASSPATGGSLVVAFF. The CDR3 bases are TGTGCCAGCAGCCCAGCAACGGGGGGGTCCCTTGTAGTGGCTTTCTTT. The full variable domain, completed using reference TRBV28 and TRBJ1-1, is DVKVTQSSRYLVKRTGEKVFLECVQDMDHENMFWYRQDPGLGLRLIYFSYDVKMKEKGDIPEGYSVSREKKERFSLILESASTNQTSMYLCASSPATGGSLVVAFFGQGTRLTVV.

This chain connects TRBV5-4 to TRBJ2-1; TRBD2 aligns across 7 bases. The germline V gene has CDR1 SGHNT and CDR2 YYREEE (reference sequence). The CDR3 consists of 17 residues. The V and J ends lost 0 bases and 4 bases, in that order; junction bases with no gene match: 10. CDR3 sequence reads: CASSLAPGASGYNEQFF. The CDR3 DNA follows: TGTGCCAGCAGCTTGGCCCCCGGGGCTAGCGGATACAATGAGCAGTTCTTC.

This rearrangement joins TRBV7-6 to TRBJ2-7; possibly TRBD1 for D (6 bases). The CDR3 spans 14 residues. Germline CDR1 SGHVS, CDR2 FNYEAQ. The V end lost 0 bases, the J end lost 6 bases, and 12 bases lay between the germline ends. The CDR3 DNA sequence: TGTGCCAGCAGCTTAGCGGGGGCCGAAAGCGAGCAGTACTTC. The encoded protein is CASSLAGAESEQYF.

This clone has a handful of counts. V is TRBV2 and J is TRBJ2-7, with D maybe TRBD1 (5 bases). The CDR3 has 13 amino acids. Germline V lookup: CDR1 SNHLY, CDR2 FYNNEI. Trimming pared 4 bases from V and 2 bases from J, leaving 9 bases between. The CDR3 nucleotides are TGTGCCAGCAGTGCGACAGCGACCTACGAGCAGTACTTC. It translates to CASSATATYEQYF.

This clone is a singleton in its sample. This chain links TRBV10-3 with TRBJ1-2, with TRBD1 matching over 11 bases. Germline values: CDR1 ENHRY, CDR2 SYGVKD. The CDR3 has 14 amino acids. J lost 5 bases, V lost 5 bases, and 4 bases had no gene match. DNA of the CDR3: TGTGCCATCAGTAAGGACAGGGGGCAGTATGGCTACACCTTC. As protein: CAISKDRGQYGYTF.

This chain links TRBV7-2 with TRBJ2-7; D is possibly TRBD2 (6 bases). V gave up 1 base and J gave up 0 bases, with 10 bases separating them. Germline-derived CDR1 and CDR2 are SGHTA and FQGNSA. The CDR3 extends over 15 amino acids. The CDR3 DNA is TGTGCCAGCAGCTTAGGGCGGGGTCGCTCCTACGAGCAGTACTTC. Translation gives CASSLGRGRSYEQYF.

This clone was seen more than once but under ten times. This chain's CDR3 is CASSYLTGSNQPQHF. In nucleotides, the CDR3 is TGTGCCAGCAGTTACTTGACAGGGAGCAATCAGCCCCAGCATTTT. The chain has TRBV28 and TRBJ1-5; the match to TRBD1 covers 7 bases. Germline CDR1 reads MDHEN; CDR2 reads SYDVKM. The CDR3 extends over 15 amino acids. J lost 1 base, V lost 4 bases, and 4 bases had no gene match.

The V call is TRBV4-2, the J call TRBJ1-3, with 8 bases matching TRBD1. From germline, CDR1 is LGHNA and CDR2 YNFKEQ. The CDR3 contains 16 residues. V shed 1 base, J shed 1 base, and the junction held 3 bases outside the gene matches. CDR3 residues: CASSQGDRSSGNTIYF. Here the CDR3 DNA reads TGTGCCAGCAGCCAAGGGGACAGGTCTTCTGGAAACACCATATATTTT.

This rearrangement joins TRBV28 to TRBJ2-2; no firm D call. Trimming stripped 5 bases from V and 5 bases from J, with 12 bases between. Germline CDR1 is MDHEN and CDR2 is SYDVKM. CDR3 length equals 14 residues. CDR3 nucleotide sequence: TGTGCCAGCAGTCTGCACAGTTTTACCGGGGAGCTGTTTTTT. Its protein is CASSLHSFTGELFF. The variable domain in full, with the rest retrieved from reference TRBV28 and TRBJ2-2, is DVKVTQSSRYLVKRTGEKVFLECVQDMDHENMFWYRQDPGLGLRLIYFSYDVKMKEKGDIPEGYSVSREKKERFSLILESASTNQTSMYLCASSLHSFTGELFFGEGSRLTVL.

The rearrangement links TRBV10-1 to TRBJ2-3, with 13 nucleotides matching TRBD2. Germline assignment: CDR1 WNHNN and CDR2 SYGVQD (reference sequence). After removal of 3 bases from V and 2 bases from J, the junction contained 8 bases not matched to a gene. The CDR3 has 18 residues. CDR3 amino acids: CASSDRGLAGDVTDTQYF. The CDR3 DNA sequence: TGCGCCAGCAGTGACCGTGGACTAGCGGGAGATGTCACAGATACGCAGTATTTT.

DNA for the CDR3: TGTGCCAGTAGATCTCGTGGGGAGAACACTGAAGCTTTCTTT. Amino acid sequence: CASRSRGENTEAFF. This chain uses TRBV19 with TRBJ1-1; D is unresolved. Trimming stripped 6 bases from V and 1 base from J, with 12 bases between. The CDR3 has 14 residues. The germline V gene has CDR1 LNHDA and CDR2 SQIVND (reference sequence).

In its sample, this clone was seen many times. The chain links TRBV4-2 to TRBJ2-3; weak D call: TRBD2 (6 bases). CDR3 length equals 15 residues. Trimming took off 4 bases at V and 4 bases at J, with 15 bases between the two ends. Germline CDR1 and CDR2: LGHNA and YNFKEQ. The CDR3 sequence is CASSPGLTDADTQYF. The CDR3 DNA follows: TGTGCCAGCAGCCCCGGACTAACAGACGCAGATACGCAGTATTTT.

The chain employs TRBV25-1 and TRBJ1-6; D may be TRBD1 (5 bases). CDR3 size: 15 residues. V was cut by 3 bases and J by 7 bases, with 13 bases left in between. CDR1 and CDR2 from the germline V gene are MGHDK and SYGVNS. CDR3 residues: CASSEFRGENSPLHF. The CDR3 region has the DNA TGTGCCAGCAGTGAGTTCCGGGGGGAGAATTCACCCCTCCACTTT.

The rearrangement uses TRBV29-1 and TRBJ2-1, with D tentatively TRBD2 (6 bases). Trimming stripped 4 bases from V and 3 bases from J, with 16 bases between. This CDR3 region has 15 residues. Germline CDR1 SQVTM, CDR2 ANQGSEA. CDR3 sequence (DNA): TGCAGCGTTGTAGGGACTCTTACGCTCTACAATGAGCAGTTCTTC. This gives the protein CSVVGTLTLYNEQFF.

This clone came up many times. The V and J genes are TRBV4-2 and TRBJ2-2; no reliable D call. Trimming left V 0 bases short and J 7 bases short, with 9 bases between. The CDR3 contains 14 residues. The V gene's germline CDR1 is LGHNA and CDR2 YNFKEQ. CDR3 sequence reads: CASSQDTPSGELFF. As DNA, the CDR3 is TGTGCCAGCAGCCAAGATACCCCCAGCGGGGAGCTGTTTTTT.